Following are 11 T cell receptor beta chains from one sample sequenced in a study of cytomegalovirus exposure and HLA in healthy donors. The PCR employed 60 Vbeta primers together with 13 Jbeta primers. Sequenced by immunoSEQ multiplex PCR; TCRdb stores in-frame clones only, minus some. The table shows about 90,000 clones, with over 55% occurring only once. Sequencing was done on a sample of PBMCs. These receptors all come from a woman between 45 and 60 years old in good health and CMV-seropositive.

This rearrangement joins TRBV29-1 to TRBJ1-1; possible D gene TRBD1, 6 bases. The V end lost 4 bases, the J end lost 1 base, and 10 bases lay between the germline ends. The CDR3 sequence is 13 residues long. Germline CDR1 and CDR2: SQVTM and ANQGSEA. The CDR3 is CSVALQGNTEAFF. In nucleotides, the CDR3 is TGCAGCGTTGCCCTACAGGGGAACACTGAAGCTTTCTTT.

J is TRBJ2-6 and V is TRBV7-3; D is perhaps TRBD1 (6 bases). Germline-derived CDR1 and CDR2 are SGHTA and FQGTGA. Trimming cost V 5 bases and J 0 bases, with 14 bases left between them. There are 17 residues in the CDR3. CDR3 loop: CASSQNLGGSGANVLTF. As DNA, the CDR3 is TGTGCCAGCAGCCAGAACCTAGGGGGCTCTGGGGCCAACGTCCTGACTTTC.

The chain uses TRBV6-6 and TRBJ1-3; D remains unclear. CDR3 length: 15 amino acids. The V end was cut by 3 bases, the J end by 0 bases, with 9 bases between. The V gene's germline CDR1 is MNHNY and CDR2 SVGAGI (reference sequence). For the CDR3, the DNA is TGTGCCAGCAGTTATGGCGGGGTCTCTGGAAACACCATATATTTT. It is translated as CASSYGGVSGNTIYF.

This rearrangement joins TRBV10-3 to TRBJ2-7; possible D gene TRBD2, 6 bases. Between the trimmed V and J ends, which lost 6 bases and 4 bases, there was a span of 19 bases. Per germline, CDR1 ENHRY and CDR2 SYGVKD. The CDR3 is 15 amino acids. CDR3 region: CAISVSSAGTYEQYF. The CDR3 DNA sequence: TGTGCCATCAGCGTCTCTAGCGCCGGTACATACGAGCAGTACTTC.

This clone occurred a few times. The chain carries TRBV7-9 and TRBJ2-1; the match to TRBD1 covers 7 bases. The germline V gene has CDR1 SEHNR and CDR2 FQNEAQ (reference sequence). The CDR3 is made up of 13 amino acids. V gave up 5 bases and J gave up 5 bases; unmatched junction bases: 3. The CDR3 here is CASSPGTDNEQFF. CDR3 DNA sequence: TGTGCCAGCAGCCCCGGGACAGACAATGAGCAGTTCTTC.

This chain joins TRBV6-1 and TRBJ2-7; D is perhaps TRBD2 (6 bases). The V gene's germline CDR1 is MNHNS and CDR2 SASEGT. The CDR3 consists of 14 residues. V was trimmed by 5 bases and J by 2 bases, leaving 13 bases between them. CDR3 coding DNA: TGTGCCAGCAGTCATCGGGGGAGCGCCTACGAGCAGTACTTC. It encodes CASSHRGSAYEQYF.

CDR3 in DNA: TGTGCCACCAGCCAGGGACTGGGGGAAGAGACCCAGTACTTC. Translation: CATSQGLGEETQYF. This chain links TRBV15 with TRBJ2-5; D is perhaps TRBD2 (6 bases). Trimming stripped 5 bases from V and 3 bases from J, with 13 bases between. The CDR3 runs to 14 residues. The germline CDR1 and CDR2 sequences are LNHNV and YYDKDF (reference sequence).

The chain recombines TRBV7-7 with TRBJ2-5; D call uncertain. Trimming removed 4 bases at V and 1 base at J, with 7 bases between. This CDR3 has 13 residues. The germline V gene encodes CDR1 SSHAT and CDR2 FNYEAQ (reference sequence). CDR3 coding DNA: TGTGCCAGCAGCTCTGGGCCCCAAGAGACCCAGTACTTC. This gives the protein CASSSGPQETQYF.

The V gene is TRBV5-1, the J gene TRBJ2-7; TRBD1 matches at 8 bases. Germline V gene sequence: CDR1 SGHRS, CDR2 YFSETQ. The CDR3 consists of 14 residues. The V gene end was trimmed by 1 base and the J gene end by 5 bases; junction bases not matched to a gene: 5. The CDR3, as DNA: TGCGCCAGCAGCTTGCGAGACAGGGGCCACGAGCAGTACTTC. Its protein product is CASSLRDRGHEQYF.

For this clone: One junction end disagrees with the germline gene, perhaps due to a read error. V usage is TRBV30 and J usage is TRBJ2-3, with 7 bases that match TRBD1. This CDR3 has 14 amino acids. Germline-derived CDR1 and CDR2 are GTSNPN and SVGIG (reference sequence). The chain's CDR3 is CAWSPGQSTDAQYF. In DNA, the CDR3 is TGTGCCTGGAGTCCGGGACAGAGCACAGATGCGCAGTATTTT.

This clone was counted a single time. The chain couples TRBV5-1 to TRBJ1-1; the D gene is possibly TRBD1 (5 bases). Per the germline V gene, CDR1 is SGHRS and CDR2 is YFSETQ. V gave up 4 bases and J gave up 1 base, with 11 bases separating them. This CDR3 is built from 14 residues. CDR3 sequence: CASSLGLTNTEAFF. CDR3 bases: TGCGCCAGCAGCCTGGGACTCACGAACACTGAAGCTTTCTTT. The full variable domain, rest sourced from reference TRBV5-1 and TRBJ1-1, is KAGVTQTPRYLIKTRGQQVTLSCSPISGHRSVSWYQQTPGQGLQFLFEYFSETQRNKGNFPGRFSGRQFSNSRSEMNVSTLELGDSALYLCASSLGLTNTEAFFGQGTRLTVV.